This TCR beta chain appears in the sequencing data of a study of T cell clonality in common variable immunodeficiency. Sequencing input was equivalent genomic DNA from CVID and controls. This table comes from immunoSEQ multiplex PCR, and its TCRdb copy is limited to in-frame clones, with some not included. The record shows tens of thousands of clones for this sample, with no singletons present. Germline V CDR1 and CDR2: LNHDA, SQIVND (reference sequence). There are 14 residues in the CDR3. Trimming removed 3 bases from V and 2 bases from J, with 7 bases in between. This clone has a count of ten or more. Antigen specificity is unknown. With the read ending 3 residues before the CDR3 end, the germline J gene is used to fill in that end. Study-wide results and limits: Authors noted CVID clonality's cause needs subpopulation repertoire sequencing. Compared with controls, CVID subjects had fewer shared TCRbeta clones. Reportedly, TCR beta sequences from common variable immunodeficiency showed fewer deletions and N-nucleotide insertions.

The chain links TRBV19 to TRBJ2-2; D not certain. The clonotype comes from a person between 18 and 69 years old in good health. Sequencing input: peripheral blood mononuclear cells. CDR3: CASSISVNTGELFF. The CDR3 DNA, read in part, is TGTGCCAGTAGTATCTCAGTAAACACCGGGGAG.